The 26 T cell receptor beta chains presented below share a single source sample, sequenced in a study of siplizumab effects on memory and regulatory T cells (dated by TCRdb to about 2019). The library relied on the immunoSEQ multiplex PCR assay. TCRdb took over this immuneACCESS table, retaining in-frame rearrangements with V and J assigned. Such tables are incomplete; in checked studies, under half of the missing clones stem from an unresolved V gene, and the remainder is unexplained. The sample table records around 83,000 clones; 85% to 90% of these occur just once. Together, the top ten hold over 12% of the sample. The sequenced sample consisted of CD4+ T cells sorted from blood. The receptors stem from a human donor in good health.

The V gene is TRBV4-1, the J gene TRBJ1-2; D might be TRBD1 (5 bases). CDR3 length: 15 amino acids. Germline V lookup: CDR1 MGHRA, CDR2 YSYEKL. Trimming cost V 4 bases and J 3 bases, with 15 bases left between them. CDR3 sequence: CASSPPGQKHYGYTF. The CDR3, as DNA: TGCGCCAGCAGCCCTCCGGGGCAGAAGCACTATGGCTACACCTTC.

The chain joins TRBV6-5 to TRBJ2-3; tentative D call: TRBD2 (6 bases). This CDR3 has 15 residues. Germline-derived CDR1 and CDR2 are MNHEY and SVGAGI. V was clipped by 6 bases and J by 2 bases, with 15 bases between them. CDR3 residues: CASRGAGRNTDTQYF. The CDR3 DNA reads as TGTGCCAGCAGAGGCGCGGGAAGAAACACAGATACGCAGTATTTT.

The chain employs TRBV6-5 and TRBJ2-2, with TRBD1 as a possible D gene (6 bases). Germline CDR1 reads MNHEY; CDR2 reads SVGAGI. V lost 5 bases and J 6 bases, leaving 13 bases between the germline ends. This CDR3 is built from 14 residues. CDR3 residues: CASSVLQGAGELFF. The CDR3, as DNA: TGTGCCAGCAGTGTTCTACAGGGCGCCGGGGAGCTGTTTTTT.

The V call is TRBV19, the J call TRBJ1-4, with a weak D call TRBD1 (5 bases). CDR3 size: 12 residues. V was shortened by 5 bases and J by 12 bases, with 13 bases between the two germline ends. Germline CDR1 LNHDA, CDR2 SQIVND (reference sequence). CDR3 sequence reads: CASSWGPRELFF. CDR3 nucleotide sequence: TGTGCCAGTAGTTGGGGCCCCCGAGAACTGTTTTTT.

The V gene is TRBV2, the J gene TRBJ2-1; 9 positions agree with TRBD2. With V trimmed by 7 bases and J by 5 bases, 9 bases remained unmatched. The CDR3 has 15 amino acids. The germline CDR1 and CDR2 sequences are SNHLY and FYNNEI. The CDR3 region has the DNA TGTGCCAGCACACCCGGCGCGGGAGGGGACAATGAGCAGTTCTTC. Translated: CASTPGAGGDNEQFF.

This chain joins TRBV5-5 and TRBJ1-2; TRBD1 matches 7 bases. Trimming at V came to 3 bases and at J to 7 bases, leaving 12 bases not matched to a gene. The CDR3 has 15 amino acids. The germline gives CDR1 SGHKS, CDR2 YYEKEE (reference sequence). As DNA, the CDR3 is TGTGCCAGCAGCTCTGAGACAGGGACCCCGCGTGGCTACACCTTC. Translated, it gives CASSSETGTPRGYTF. Full variable domain (missing parts from reference TRBV5-5 and TRBJ1-2): DAGVTQSPTHLIKTRGQQVTLRCSPISGHKSVSWYQQVLGQGPQFIFQYYEKEERGRGNFPDRFSARQFPNYSSELNVNALLLGDSALYLCASSSETGTPRGYTFGSGTRLTVV.

The chain recombines TRBV18 with TRBJ2-5; 9 bases agree with TRBD2. J gave up 4 bases and V 4 bases, and 1 base lay outside the gene matches. In germline, CDR1 is KGHSH, CDR2 LQKENI. The CDR3 extends over 13 amino acids. Here the CDR3 DNA reads TGTGCCAGCTCACGAGCGGGAGGAGAGACCCAGTACTTC. This encodes CASSRAGGETQYF. The full variable domain, in which reference TRBV18 and TRBJ2-5 provide the parts outside the CDR3, is NAGVMQNPRHLVRRRGQEARLRCSPMKGHSHVYWYRQLPEEGLKFMVYLQKENIIDESGMPKERFSAEFPKEGPSILRIQQVVRGDSAAYFCASSRAGGETQYFGPGTRLLVL.

The gene calls are TRBV27 and TRBJ1-6, with D perhaps matching TRBD1 (5 bases). CDR3 size: 14 residues. CDR1 is MNHEY and CDR2 is SMNVEV in the germline V gene (reference sequence). Trimming shortened V by 10 bases and J by 4 bases, and 14 bases separated the two germline ends. CDR3 amino acids: CATGTGKYNSPLHF. The CDR3 bases are TGTGCCACCGGGACGGGAAAATATAATTCACCCCTCCACTTT.

The chain joins TRBV9 to TRBJ2-2; tentatively, D is TRBD1 (5 bases). The CDR3 contains 14 residues. The germline V gene encodes CDR1 SGDLS and CDR2 YYNGEE. Trimming removed 1 base at V and 6 bases at J, with 10 bases between. CDR3 sequence (DNA): TGTGCCAGCAGCGTAACCAGGGTACCCGGGGAGCTGTTTTTT. Its translation: CASSVTRVPGELFF.

The rearrangement joins TRBV9 to TRBJ1-5; tentatively, D is TRBD1 (5 bases). The CDR3 extends over 15 amino acids. Germline V gene sequence: CDR1 SGDLS, CDR2 YYNGEE. With 3 bases removed from V and 0 bases from J, the gap between germline ends came to 10 bases. The CDR3: CASSAGTDSNQPQHF. The CDR3 DNA reads TGTGCCAGCAGCGCCGGGACGGATAGCAATCAGCCCCAGCATTTT.

The chain carries TRBV7-2 and TRBJ2-3, with 9 bases that match TRBD1. The V and J ends lost 4 bases and 4 bases, in that order; junction bases with no gene match: 6. There are 15 residues in the CDR3. The germline CDR1 and CDR2 sequences are SGHTA and FQGNSA. The CDR3 bases are TGTGCCAGCAGCTCACGGACAGGGGTGGCAGATACGCAGTATTTT. Translation: CASSSRTGVADTQYF.

The chain carries TRBV6-1 and TRBJ1-5; no reliable D call. Trimming pared 3 bases from V and 1 base from J, leaving 10 bases between. Germline CDR1 reads MNHNS; CDR2 reads SASEGT. CDR3 size: 15 residues. The CDR3 sequence is CASSDIIGSNQPQHF. The CDR3 region has the DNA TGTGCCAGCAGTGATATTATTGGCAGCAATCAGCCCCAGCATTTT.

This chain uses TRBV29-1 with TRBJ1-4; TRBD1 matches 9 bases. The CDR3 runs to 12 residues. CDR1 SQVTM and CDR2 ANQGSEA come from the germline V gene. V gave up 6 bases and J gave up 7 bases; unmatched junction bases: 3. The CDR3 protein is CSVGQGSEKLFF. The CDR3 nucleotides are TGCAGCGTGGGACAGGGAAGTGAAAAACTGTTTTTT.

The count of this clone is one. This rearrangement joins TRBV7-2 to TRBJ2-7, with D tentatively TRBD1 or TRBD2 (5 bases each). The germline gives CDR1 SGHTA, CDR2 FQGNSA. The CDR3 covers 11 residues. Trimming cost V 4 bases and J 9 bases, with 10 bases left between them. The CDR3 sequence is CASSWGLGQYF. The DNA for the CDR3 is TGTGCCAGCAGCTGGGGGTTGGGGCAGTACTTC. Variable domain in full (rest from reference TRBV7-2 and TRBJ2-7): GAGVSQSPSNKVTEKGKDVELRCDPISGHTALYWYRQSLGQGLEFLIYFQGNSAPDKSGLPSDRFSAERTGGSVSTLTIQRTQQEDSAVYLCASSWGLGQYFGPGTRLTVT.

In its sample, this clone was seen once. The chain joins TRBV7-2 to TRBJ1-3; D gene uncertain. This CDR3 region has 14 residues. CDR1 is SGHTA and CDR2 is FQGNSA in the germline V gene. The V end lost 5 bases, the J end lost 4 bases, and 12 bases lay between the germline ends. CDR3 in DNA: TGTGCCAGCAGCCGTCCCGACGGAGGAAACACCATATATTTT. Translated, it gives CASSRPDGGNTIYF.

The chain employs TRBV21-1 and TRBJ2-7; the D call of TRBD2 is as the table states it, not checked on the DNA. TRBV21-1 is reported as a pseudogene. The CDR3 is made up of 14 amino acids. The CDR3 nucleotides read TGTGCCAGCAGCAAACGTGACTTGGGCTACGAGCAGTACTTC. Translating gives CASSKRDLGYEQYF.

This chain uses TRBV27 with TRBJ1-1, with D possibly TRBD1 on 6 matching bases. This CDR3 spans 15 amino acids. Deletions cut 6 bases from V and 6 bases from J, with 20 bases between. Germline loops: CDR1 MNHEY, CDR2 SMNVEV (reference sequence). This CDR3 reads CASRIVGTTGSEAFF. The CDR3 DNA is TGTGCCAGCAGAATCGTCGGGACAACGGGGTCTGAAGCTTTCTTT.

Only one count was recorded for this clone. The V and J genes are TRBV5-1 and TRBJ2-1; 11 bases are shared with TRBD1. Germline loops: CDR1 SGHRS, CDR2 YFSETQ. The CDR3 contains 15 residues. Germline trimming cut 4 bases from V and 8 bases from J; bases unmatched to any gene: 8. The CDR3 reads CASSVGTGGLDEQFF. The CDR3 nucleotides are TGCGCCAGCAGCGTGGGGACAGGGGGTTTGGATGAGCAGTTCTTC.

The chain is built from TRBV4-3 and TRBJ2-3, with D unresolved. Germline V gene lookup returns CDR1 LGHNA and CDR2 YSLEER. This CDR3 contains 14 residues. V lost 0 bases and J lost 9, with 13 bases in between. In DNA form, the CDR3 reads TGCGCCAGCAGCCAAGATCTTGTGGGCCGCACGCAGTATTTT. Its protein is CASSQDLVGRTQYF.

The V gene is TRBV11-3, the J gene TRBJ1-1; D gene ambiguous. Trimming left V 2 bases short and J 0 bases short, with 10 bases between. Per germline, CDR1 SGHNT and CDR2 YENEEA. The CDR3 spans 15 residues. CDR3 DNA sequence: TGTGCCAGCAGCTTAATTAGCGGCTTGAACACTGAAGCTTTCTTT. Translation gives CASSLISGLNTEAFF.

The chain employs TRBV30 and TRBJ1-2; tentative D call: TRBD1 (6 bases). V lost 7 bases and J 3 bases, leaving 9 bases between the germline ends. The CDR3 is 11 residues long. Germline values: CDR1 GTSNPN, CDR2 SVGIG (reference sequence). This CDR3 is CAFGQHYGYTF. For the CDR3, the DNA is TGTGCCTTCGGACAGCACTATGGCTACACCTTC.

Remarks on this clone: This same CDR3 is encoded by further DNA sequences in the sample. V and J are TRBV7-9 and TRBJ2-1; TRBD2 agrees at 10 bases. CDR1 and CDR2 from the germline V gene are SEHNR and FQNEAQ (reference sequence). Trimming at V came to 6 bases and at J to 7 bases, leaving 9 bases not matched to a gene. This CDR3 contains 15 residues. As DNA, the CDR3 is TGTGCCAGCAGTCATAGCGGGAGGCTTCGGAATGAGCAGTTCTTC. Amino acids: CASSHSGRLRNEQFF. Together with reference TRBV7-9 and TRBJ2-1, the CDR3 gives the full variable domain: DTGVSQNPRHKITKRGQNVTFRCDPISEHNRLYWYRQTLGQGPEFLTYFQNEAQLEKSRLLSDRFSAERPKGSFSTLEIQRTEQGDSAMYLCASSHSGRLRNEQFFGPGTRLTVL.

The rearrangement joins TRBV6-1 to TRBJ1-6, with TRBD1 identical over 7 bases. Germline values: CDR1 MNHNS, CDR2 SASEGT. J was trimmed by 7 bases and V by 6 bases; bases with no gene match: 6. The CDR3 runs to 14 residues. In DNA form, the CDR3 reads TGTGCCAGCAGCGCCGGGACAGACAATTCACCCCTCCACTTT. This gives the protein CASSAGTDNSPLHF.

CDR3 coding DNA: TGTGCCAGCAGCACGACTAGCGGGATTACAGATACGCAGTATTTT. Protein: CASSTTSGITDTQYF. The J gene is TRBJ2-3, the V gene TRBV9; TRBD2 matches at 11 bases. V trimming: 4 bases; J trimming: 3 bases; junction bases outside the gene matches: 4. CDR3 size: 15 residues. The germline CDR1 and CDR2 sequences are SGDLS and YYNGEE.

This chain connects TRBV29-1 to TRBJ2-7; 9 bases map to TRBD2. V was clipped by 7 bases and J by 0 bases; unmatched bases: 4. CDR1 SQVTM and CDR2 ANQGSEA come from the germline V gene. The CDR3 consists of 13 residues. The CDR3 loop is CSARLADSYEQYF. The CDR3 coding sequence is TGCAGCGCCCGACTAGCGGACTCCTACGAGCAGTACTTC.

This clone was recorded once. The V gene is TRBV10-1, the J gene TRBJ1-5; D is unclear. The V end was cut by 6 bases, the J end by 8 bases, with 20 bases between. The CDR3 runs 15 residues. The germline CDR1 and CDR2 sequences are WNHNN and SYGVQD (reference sequence). Here the CDR3 DNA reads TGCGCCAGCAGGGGTTACAAGGACCCTTGGGAGCCCCAGCATTTT. Translated: CASRGYKDPWEPQHF.